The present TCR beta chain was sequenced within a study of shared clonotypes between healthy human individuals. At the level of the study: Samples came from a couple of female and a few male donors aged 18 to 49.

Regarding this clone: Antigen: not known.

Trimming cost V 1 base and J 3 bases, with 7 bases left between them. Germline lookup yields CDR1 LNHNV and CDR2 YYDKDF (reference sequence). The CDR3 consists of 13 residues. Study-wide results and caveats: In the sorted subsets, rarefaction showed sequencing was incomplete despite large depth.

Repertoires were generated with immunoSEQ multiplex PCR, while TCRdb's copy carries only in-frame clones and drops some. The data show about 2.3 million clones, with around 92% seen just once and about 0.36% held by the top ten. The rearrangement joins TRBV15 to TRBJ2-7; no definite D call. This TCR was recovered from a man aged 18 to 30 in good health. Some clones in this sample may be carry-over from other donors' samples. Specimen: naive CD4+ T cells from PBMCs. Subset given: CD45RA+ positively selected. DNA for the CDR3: TGTGCCACCAGCAGAGGGCAGGACTACGAGCAGTACTTC. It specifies CATSRGQDYEQYF.